The T cell receptor (beta chain) described here comes from a study of glioma-infiltrating T cells after dendritic cell vaccination. Study information: Glioblastoma patients came from Phase I and II dendritic cell vaccination trials. Autologous tumor lysate was loaded overnight onto monocyte-derived dendritic cells grown seven days with IL-4 and GM-CSF. Study observations and caveats: No direct clonality-survival link was found; a diverse polyclonal response may matter.

This clone was recorded once. Its antigen is not identified. Deletions cut 1 base from V and 4 bases from J, with 11 bases between. The CDR3 extends over 14 amino acids. CDR1 is SGHRS, CDR2 YFSETQ, per germline. Time point meaning: after dendritic cell vaccination, including at tumor progression/relapse. The PCR used 60 V beta and 13 J beta primers. The table came from immunoSEQ multiplex PCR; TCRdb's copy has only in-frame clones and leaves some out. The sample has 100,000 or so clones; almost 90% are singletons. The sample consisted of blood, taken after dendritic cell vaccination. This TCR was recovered from a human donor with glioblastoma. This sequence joins TRBV5-1 and TRBJ2-5; a possible D gene is TRBD2 (5 bases). CDR3 coding DNA: TGCGCCAGCAGCTTGTCCTCCGGGGTAGAGACCCAGTACTTC. Protein product: CASSLSSGVETQYF.